A single sample is the source of the 28 T cell receptor beta chains below, sequenced in a study of PD-1 blockade in classical Hodgkin lymphoma. There was relapse after autologous stem cell transplantation in every patient, and there was variation in brentuximab vedotin exposure. Clones were sequenced by immunoSEQ multiplex PCR, and TCRdb holds only the in-frame ones, with some missing. The data hold about 72,000 clones, with 93% observed a single time. The input for sequencing was peripheral blood mononuclear cells (PBMCs), taken at baseline. The source of these receptors is a human donor with classical Hodgkin lymphoma.

The DNA of the CDR3 is TGTGCCAGCGACAGGGAATACACCGGGGAGCTGTTTTTT. Protein sequence: CASDREYTGELFF. The chain uses TRBV6-1 and TRBJ2-2; 7 nucleotides match TRBD1. Per the germline V gene, CDR1 is MNHNS and CDR2 is SASEGT. This CDR3 region has 13 residues. The V and J ends lost 8 bases and 3 bases, in that order; junction bases with no gene match: 3.

This rearrangement joins TRBV7-2 to TRBJ2-1; 10 nucleotides agree with TRBD2. From germline, CDR1 is SGHTA and CDR2 FQGNSA. There are 15 residues in the CDR3. Trimming at V came to 8 bases and at J to 2 bases, leaving 6 bases not matched to a gene. CDR3 amino acids: CASLPTSGTYNEQFF. DNA for the CDR3: TGTGCCAGCCTCCCCACTAGCGGGACCTACAATGAGCAGTTCTTC. The full variable domain, rest sourced from reference TRBV7-2 and TRBJ2-1, is GAGVSQSPSNKVTEKGKDVELRCDPISGHTALYWYRQSLGQGLEFLIYFQGNSAPDKSGLPSDRFSAERTGGSVSTLTIQRTQQEDSAVYLCASLPTSGTYNEQFFGPGTRLTVL.

This clone was picked up one time. The chain carries TRBV5-1 and TRBJ2-7, with 9 bases lining up with TRBD1. The CDR3 has 15 amino acids. CDR1 is SGHRS and CDR2 is YFSETQ in the germline V gene. V dropped 4 bases and J dropped 6; count of bases not matched to a gene: 11. DNA of the CDR3: TGCGCCAGCAGCGGGACAGGGAATGTTTTATCCGAGCAGTACTTC. This encodes CASSGTGNVLSEQYF.

This chain connects TRBV7-2 to TRBJ2-5; D call uncertain. The germline V gene has CDR1 SGHTA and CDR2 FQGNSA. The CDR3 totals 14 residues. V was shortened by 3 bases and J by 4 bases, with 12 bases between the two germline ends. CDR3 region: CASSFFSGRETQYF. CDR3 DNA sequence: TGTGCCAGCAGCTTCTTCTCAGGTCGAGAGACCCAGTACTTC.

The chain employs TRBV28 and TRBJ1-1, with no clear D. Germline CDR1 MDHEN, CDR2 SYDVKM. Trimming stripped 2 bases from V and 1 base from J, with 2 bases between. CDR3 length: 12 residues. CDR3 coding DNA: TGTGCCAGCAGTTTAGGGAACACTGAAGCTTTCTTT. It is translated as CASSLGNTEAFF.

The rearrangement links TRBV9 to TRBJ1-5; tentatively, D is TRBD1 (5 bases). CDR1 and CDR2 from the germline V gene are SGDLS and YYNGEE. The CDR3 extends over 12 amino acids. Trimming pared 3 bases from V and 4 bases from J, leaving 5 bases between. The CDR3 DNA reads as TGTGCCAGCAGCGCAGGGAATCAGCCCCAGCATTTT. Translating it yields CASSAGNQPQHF.

This chain uses TRBV19 with TRBJ1-1; 9 positions agree with TRBD1. V was clipped by 3 bases and J by 0 bases; unmatched bases: 11. The CDR3 totals 18 residues. Germline lookup yields CDR1 LNHDA and CDR2 SQIVND (reference sequence). CDR3 residues: CASSIRWDRASMNTEAFF. Written as DNA, the CDR3 is TGTGCCAGTAGTATCCGTTGGGACAGGGCTTCGATGAACACTGAAGCTTTCTTT.

This chain connects TRBV27 to TRBJ2-7, with a possible D match to TRBD2 (5 bases). The germline V gene has CDR1 MNHEY and CDR2 SMNVEV (reference sequence). The CDR3 sequence is 14 residues long. Between the trimmed V and J ends, which lost 5 bases and 0 bases, there was a span of 11 bases. CDR3 protein: CASSIIASSYEQYF. The CDR3 nucleotides read TGTGCCAGCAGTATTATAGCGAGCTCCTACGAGCAGTACTTC.

As DNA, the CDR3 is TGCAGCGGGGGCGGGGTACAGGAGACCCAGTACTTC. Amino acids: CSGGGVQETQYF. The V call is TRBV29-1, the J call TRBJ2-5, with D possibly matching TRBD2 (6 bases). V lost 7 bases and J lost 5, with 14 bases in between. The CDR3 contains 12 residues. The germline CDR1 and CDR2 sequences are SQVTM and ANQGSEA.

This chain joins TRBV18 and TRBJ1-5; no firm D call. CDR1 and CDR2 from the germline V gene are KGHSH and LQKENI. V lost 5 bases, J lost 5 bases, and 13 bases lay in between. The CDR3 has 14 amino acids. CDR3 region: CASSAAGVDQPQHF. For the CDR3, the DNA is TGTGCCAGCTCAGCCGCCGGGGTGGATCAGCCCCAGCATTTT.

The chain recombines TRBV7-2 with TRBJ2-6; D is unclear. This CDR3 contains 15 residues. CDR1 is SGHTA and CDR2 is FQGNSA in the germline V gene. The ends were cut back, 4 bases at V and 2 bases at J, with 9 bases in the middle. The CDR3 region has the DNA TGTGCCAGCAGCTACCCTCGGCCTGGGGCCAACGTCCTGACTTTC. This translates into CASSYPRPGANVLTF.

The J gene is TRBJ2-5, the V gene TRBV5-4; D is possibly TRBD2 (7 bases). The CDR3 loop spans 16 amino acids. Germline loops: CDR1 SGHNT, CDR2 YYREEE (reference sequence). The V gene lost 4 bases and the J gene lost 2 bases, with 18 bases spanning the gap. The CDR3 DNA follows: TGTGCCAGCAGCCTTGGGGGCCGGGGGGAGCAAGAGACCCAGTACTTC. Encoded protein: CASSLGGRGEQETQYF.

The chain combines TRBV18 with TRBJ2-5, with 7 bases aligning to TRBD1. Germline V gene sequence: CDR1 KGHSH, CDR2 LQKENI. CDR3 length equals 15 residues. The V gene end was trimmed by 2 bases and the J gene end by 5 bases; junction bases not matched to a gene: 8. The CDR3, as DNA: TGTGCCAGCTCACCAGGGCAAGACAGGGCTGAGACCCAGTACTTC. Translation gives CASSPGQDRAETQYF.

This chain links TRBV7-2 with TRBJ2-7, with unresolved D. This CDR3 is built from 11 residues. Germline CDR1 SGHTA, CDR2 FQGNSA. Deletions cut 8 bases from V and 3 bases from J, with 8 bases between. The DNA for the CDR3 is TGTGCCAGCCGTAATGACTACGAGCAGTACTTC. This translates into CASRNDYEQYF.

This clone came up once. The V call is TRBV7-9, the J call TRBJ2-7, with TRBD1 matching over 11 bases. Germline CDR1 SEHNR, CDR2 FQNEAQ (reference sequence). The V and J ends lost 8 bases and 6 bases, in that order; junction bases with no gene match: 6. The CDR3 contains 13 residues. The CDR3 bases are TGTGCCAGCGTCGCCGGGACAGGGGGCGAGCAGTACTTC. This codes for CASVAGTGGEQYF.

The chain recombines TRBV5-1 with TRBJ2-7, with 10 positions matching TRBD1. The CDR3 is 16 residues long. Germline V gene lookup returns CDR1 SGHRS and CDR2 YFSETQ. With 6 bases clipped from V and 2 bases from J, the junction kept 11 bases outside the gene matches. The CDR3 DNA follows: TGCGCCAGCAAATTGTGGGGCGGGACAGGGGCCTACGAGCAGTACTTC. It codes for CASKLWGGTGAYEQYF. Looking up the rest from reference TRBV5-1 and TRBJ2-7 gives the full variable domain: KAGVTQTPRYLIKTRGQQVTLSCSPISGHRSVSWYQQTPGQGLQFLFEYFSETQRNKGNFPGRFSGRQFSNSRSEMNVSTLELGDSALYLCASKLWGGTGAYEQYFGPGTRLTVT.

The V gene is TRBV5-1, the J gene TRBJ2-7; D possibly corresponds to TRBD1 (6 bases). CDR3 length equals 17 residues. V was clipped by 0 bases and J by 2 bases, with 18 bases between them. Germline CDR1 SGHRS, CDR2 YFSETQ. The CDR3 is CASSLETGWEFTYEQYF. The CDR3, as DNA: TGCGCCAGCAGCTTGGAGACAGGTTGGGAATTTACCTACGAGCAGTACTTC.

This chain uses TRBV30 with TRBJ2-2; D is possibly TRBD1 (5 bases). Per the germline V gene, CDR1 is GTSNPN and CDR2 is SVGIG (reference sequence). With 2 bases removed from V and 5 bases from J, the gap between germline ends came to 15 bases. The CDR3 runs to 15 residues. The CDR3 here is CAWSRLVTGTGELFF. The CDR3 coding sequence is TGTGCCTGGAGTAGGTTGGTAACAGGAACCGGGGAGCTGTTTTTT. Complete variable domain (other parts from reference TRBV30 and TRBJ2-2): SQTIHQWPATLVQPVGSPLSLECTVEGTSNPNLYWYRQAAGRGLQLLFYSVGIGQISSEVPQNLSASRPQDRQFILSSKKLLLSDSGFYLCAWSRLVTGTGELFFGEGSRLTVL.

J is TRBJ2-1 and V is TRBV5-4, with 8 bases identical to TRBD2. The CDR3 has 15 residues. J lost 6 bases, V lost 1 base, and 6 bases had no gene match. Germline lookup yields CDR1 SGHNT and CDR2 YYREEE (reference sequence). CDR3 DNA sequence: TGTGCCAGCAGCTTGCGGGAGGGCCGACTCAATGAGCAGTTCTTC. This codes for CASSLREGRLNEQFF.

The chain uses TRBV13 and TRBJ2-1, with TRBD1 matching 7 bases. This CDR3 spans 16 amino acids. The germline V gene has CDR1 PRHDT and CDR2 FYEKMQ (reference sequence). With V trimmed by 3 bases and J by 4 bases, 9 bases remained unmatched. The CDR3 bases are TGTGCCAGCAGCTTGAGGTTGGGGACAGAATACAATGAGCAGTTCTTC. The encoded protein is CASSLRLGTEYNEQFF. Full variable domain (missing parts from reference TRBV13 and TRBJ2-1): AAGVIQSPRHLIKEKRETATLKCYPIPRHDTVYWYQQGPGQDPQFLISFYEKMQSDKGSIPDRFSAQQFSDYHSELNMSSLELGDSALYFCASSLRLGTEYNEQFFGPGTRLTVL.

The chain links TRBV19 to TRBJ1-1; 8 bases map to TRBD1. Germline V gene sequence: CDR1 LNHDA, CDR2 SQIVND (reference sequence). This CDR3 spans 18 amino acids. V was clipped by 6 bases and J by 2 bases; unmatched bases: 17. For the CDR3, the DNA is TGTGCCAGTAGAGGGCCAGGGGGCGAAATCTTAGAAAACACTGAAGCTTTCTTT. Its protein is CASRGPGGEILENTEAFF.

The chain joins TRBV7-2 to TRBJ2-5; D is uncertain. Germline values: CDR1 SGHTA, CDR2 FQGNSA. The CDR3 has 13 residues. The germline V and J ends were trimmed by 2 bases and 3 bases, with 7 bases remaining between them. In DNA, the CDR3 is TGTGCCAGCAGCTTATTTGGGGAAGAGACCCAGTACTTC. The encoded protein is CASSLFGEETQYF. Full variable domain (rest looked up from reference TRBV7-2 and TRBJ2-5): GAGVSQSPSNKVTEKGKDVELRCDPISGHTALYWYRQSLGQGLEFLIYFQGNSAPDKSGLPSDRFSAERTGGSVSTLTIQRTQQEDSAVYLCASSLFGEETQYFGPGTRLLVL.

The V gene is TRBV7-2, the J gene TRBJ1-5; D is undetermined. The CDR3 is made up of 15 amino acids. The V and J ends lost 1 base and 0 bases respectively, with 7 bases between them. The germline V gene encodes CDR1 SGHTA and CDR2 FQGNSA. The CDR3 nucleotides are TGTGCCAGCAGCTTAGGGCGGTATAGCAATCAGCCCCAGCATTTT. It codes for CASSLGRYSNQPQHF. Looking up the rest from reference TRBV7-2 and TRBJ1-5 gives the full variable domain: GAGVSQSPSNKVTEKGKDVELRCDPISGHTALYWYRQSLGQGLEFLIYFQGNSAPDKSGLPSDRFSAERTGGSVSTLTIQRTQQEDSAVYLCASSLGRYSNQPQHFGDGTRLSIL.

J is TRBJ2-3 and V is TRBV28; 8 nucleotides match TRBD2. This CDR3 has 16 amino acids. Germline V lookup: CDR1 MDHEN, CDR2 SYDVKM. Unmatched junction bases numbered 10, after V lost 4 bases and J lost 4 bases. The CDR3 sequence: CASSSVGGGIADTQYF. The CDR3 bases are TGTGCCAGCAGTTCCGTAGGCGGGGGGATCGCAGATACGCAGTATTTT.

The gene calls are TRBV4-1 and TRBJ2-3; 9 nucleotides line up with TRBD2. The CDR3 extends over 20 amino acids. Trimming cost V 1 base and J 0 bases; bases outside gene matches: 14. Germline assignment: CDR1 MGHRA and CDR2 YSYEKL. The CDR3 DNA follows: TGCGCCAGCAGCCAAGTAGACGGGGACTTAGCGGGGGCTAGCACAGATACGCAGTATTTT. Protein: CASSQVDGDLAGASTDTQYF.

The J gene is TRBJ1-1, the V gene TRBV7-3; no definite D call. Germline V gene sequence: CDR1 SGHTA, CDR2 FQGTGA. Trimming took off 2 bases at V and 1 base at J, with 8 bases between the two ends. The CDR3 totals 14 residues. CDR3 sequence: CASSLPGRNTEAFF. CDR3 DNA sequence: TGTGCCAGCAGCTTACCGGGAAGGAACACTGAAGCTTTCTTT.

The table lists this clone with a count of one. The chain employs TRBV28 and TRBJ2-1; TRBD1 aligns across 8 bases. The CDR3 is 14 residues long. Germline CDR1 reads MDHEN; CDR2 reads SYDVKM. Germline trimming cut 10 bases from V and 6 bases from J; bases unmatched to any gene: 11. The CDR3 nucleotides read TGTGCCACTTCCGGACAGGGACATGGCAATGAGCAGTTCTTC. It translates to CATSGQGHGNEQFF.

This chain uses TRBV5-4 with TRBJ2-3, with TRBD1 matching 8 bases. The germline V gene encodes CDR1 SGHNT and CDR2 YYREEE (reference sequence). This CDR3 is built from 16 residues. V lost 3 bases, J lost 3 bases, and 9 bases stayed unmatched. The CDR3 sequence: CASSSGQGTETDTQYF. Written as DNA, the CDR3 is TGTGCCAGCAGCTCCGGACAGGGAACGGAGACAGATACGCAGTATTTT.